The 29 T cell receptor beta chains below were found in one sample sequenced in a study of cytomegalovirus exposure and HLA in healthy donors. In the PCR, 60 Vbeta and 13 Jbeta primers were used. The assay was immunoSEQ multiplex PCR, and TCRdb's table has in-frame clones only and misses some. The sample gives 150,000 to 200,000 clones, 75% of which show up once; about 8% is in the top ten. The specimen was PBMCs. The receptors come from a woman in her thirties or forties in good health and CMV-seropositive.

The rearrangement joins TRBV15 to TRBJ2-7; 7 nucleotides line up with TRBD1. From germline, CDR1 is LNHNV and CDR2 YYDKDF (reference sequence). The CDR3 has 16 residues. With 1 base clipped from V and 0 bases from J, the junction kept 6 bases outside the gene matches. The CDR3 protein is CATSRVLTGSSYEQYF. Here the CDR3 DNA reads TGTGCCACCAGCAGAGTTTTGACAGGGAGCTCCTACGAGCAGTACTTC.

The chain combines TRBV30 with TRBJ2-6; D ambiguous. Germline CDR1 reads GTSNPN; CDR2 reads SVGIG (reference sequence). This CDR3 has 15 residues. The V and J ends lost 0 bases and 4 bases respectively, with 10 bases between them. The DNA for the CDR3 is TGTGCCTGGAGTGTACGGTTGGTAGGGGCCAACGTCCTGACTTTC. Encoded protein: CAWSVRLVGANVLTF.

The chain recombines TRBV6-5 with TRBJ2-7; tentative D call: TRBD2 (5 bases). The CDR3 runs 15 residues. Trimming took 0 bases from V and 2 from J, leaving 11 bases between them. Germline assignment: CDR1 MNHEY and CDR2 SVGAGI. CDR3 region: CASSYSFAAAYEQYF. The DNA for the CDR3 is TGTGCCAGCAGTTACTCGTTCGCAGCGGCCTACGAGCAGTACTTC.

This rearrangement joins TRBV6-5 to TRBJ2-7, with D possibly matching TRBD1 (6 bases). The CDR3 spans 15 residues. In germline, CDR1 is MNHEY, CDR2 SVGAGI. V was cut by 0 bases and J by 0 bases, with 9 bases left in between. The CDR3 spells CASSYSGASSYEQYF. As DNA, the CDR3 is TGTGCCAGCAGTTACTCGGGGGCTAGCTCCTACGAGCAGTACTTC.

The V call is TRBV5-8, the J call TRBJ2-7; 11 nucleotides line up with TRBD1. CDR3 length: 16 amino acids. The germline V gene has CDR1 SGHTS and CDR2 YDEGEE. The ends lost 3 bases at V and 3 bases at J; junction bases unmatched: 8. CDR3 loop: CASSYDGTGGNYEQYF. In DNA, the CDR3 is TGTGCCAGCAGCTATGACGGGACAGGGGGAAACTACGAGCAGTACTTC.

This chain links TRBV7-3 with TRBJ2-2; 7 bases map to TRBD1. V lost 3 bases to trimming and J lost 1 base; unmatched junction nucleotides: 5. This CDR3 contains 16 residues. CDR1 is SGHTA and CDR2 is FQGTGA in the germline V gene. The CDR3 protein is CASSFSGTVNTGELFF. The CDR3 DNA sequence: TGTGCCAGCAGCTTCTCCGGGACAGTGAACACCGGGGAGCTGTTTTTT. The full variable domain, rest sourced from reference TRBV7-3 and TRBJ2-2, is GAGVSQTPSNKVTEKGKYVELRCDPISGHTALYWYRQSLGQGPEFLIYFQGTGAADDSGLPNDRFFAVRPEGSVSTLKIQRTERGDSAVYLCASSFSGTVNTGELFFGEGSRLTVL.

This clone was found a few times. The chain employs TRBV28 and TRBJ1-5; the match to TRBD1 covers 7 bases. Germline V lookup: CDR1 MDHEN, CDR2 SYDVKM. The CDR3 has 15 residues. With 6 bases clipped from V and 0 bases from J, the junction kept 5 bases outside the gene matches. The CDR3 region is CASSPGGISNQPQHF. Written as DNA, the CDR3 is TGTGCCAGCAGCCCAGGGGGGATTAGCAATCAGCCCCAGCATTTT.

The genes are TRBV10-3 and TRBJ1-1, with D perhaps matching TRBD1 (5 bases). The CDR3 sequence is 13 residues long. The germline V and J ends were trimmed by 10 bases and 0 bases, with 12 bases remaining between them. Germline V gene data show CDR1 as ENHRY and CDR2 as SYGVKD. The CDR3 is CATGTGVNTEAFF. Here the CDR3 DNA reads TGTGCCACAGGAACAGGAGTGAACACTGAAGCTTTCTTT.

This clone was picked up a small number of times. The chain couples TRBV4-1 to TRBJ1-4; 9 bases match TRBD1. The CDR3 has 16 residues. CDR1 and CDR2 (germline): MGHRA, YSYEKL. With V trimmed by 3 bases and J by 8 bases, 10 bases remained unmatched. The CDR3 DNA reads TGCGCCAGCAGCCACGCCCGGGGACAGGGCCTGGAAAAACTGTTTTTT. Translating it yields CASSHARGQGLEKLFF.

This chain links TRBV5-4 with TRBJ1-1; tentative D call: TRBD1 (6 bases). The germline V gene has CDR1 SGHNT and CDR2 YYREEE (reference sequence). The germline V and J ends were trimmed by 7 bases and 3 bases, with 19 bases remaining between them. The CDR3 totals 15 residues. The DNA for the CDR3 is TGTGCCAGCTCGCCGGTACAGGGATCGTACACTGAAGCTTTCTTT. The encoded protein is CASSPVQGSYTEAFF. Together with reference TRBV5-4 and TRBJ1-1, the CDR3 gives the full variable domain: ETGVTQSPTHLIKTRGQQVTLRCSSQSGHNTVSWYQQALGQGPQFIFQYYREEENGRGNFPPRFSGLQFPNYSSELNVNALELDDSALYLCASSPVQGSYTEAFFGQGTRLTVV.

This chain's CDR3 is CASSTRTGADNEQFF. As DNA, the CDR3 is TGTGCCAGTAGTACCCGGACAGGGGCCGACAATGAGCAGTTCTTC. The V and J genes are TRBV19 and TRBJ2-1, with 9 bases that match TRBD1. The V gene's germline CDR1 is LNHDA and CDR2 SQIVND (reference sequence). V lost 4 bases, J lost 5 bases, and 6 bases stayed unmatched. This CDR3 has 15 amino acids.

This clone was seen just once. This rearrangement joins TRBV18 to TRBJ2-1, with D perhaps TRBD1 (5 bases). Germline-derived CDR1 and CDR2 are KGHSH and LQKENI. The CDR3 has 15 residues. V shed 5 bases and J shed 10 bases, with 21 bases lying between them. The CDR3 sequence is CASSTSTGGATEQFF. In DNA form, the CDR3 reads TGTGCCAGCTCAACGTCGACGGGTGGGGCAACGGAGCAGTTCTTC.

The sample holds one count of this clone. At one end the junction does not follow the germline gene, possibly because of a read error. The chain couples TRBV7-9 to TRBJ2-7; D perhaps matches TRBD2 (5 bases). Germline assignment: CDR1 SEHNR and CDR2 FQNEAQ (reference sequence). The CDR3 is 15 amino acids. The CDR3 DNA reads as TGTTCCAGCAGCTTATTCGGCGAGCATCGGGGCGAGCAGTACTTC. This codes for CSSSLFGEHRGEQYF.

The V call is TRBV18, the J call TRBJ1-4; D not resolved. The CDR3 contains 12 residues. CDR1 KGHSH and CDR2 LQKENI come from the germline V gene. With 2 bases removed from V and 6 bases from J, the gap between germline ends came to 4 bases. The CDR3: CASSPTDEKLFF. For the CDR3, the DNA is TGTGCCAGCTCACCAACAGATGAAAAACTGTTTTTT.

This rearrangement joins TRBV30 to TRBJ1-2; no firm D call. V gave up 2 bases and J gave up 6 bases, with 7 bases separating them. In germline, CDR1 is GTSNPN, CDR2 SVGIG (reference sequence). There are 11 residues in the CDR3. CDR3: CAWSRLNGYTF. The CDR3 DNA is TGTGCCTGGAGTCGACTCAATGGCTACACCTTC.

V and J are TRBV19 and TRBJ2-5; D gene ambiguous. This CDR3 has 14 residues. V lost 6 bases and J 1 base, leaving 12 bases between the germline ends. The V gene's germline CDR1 is LNHDA and CDR2 SQIVND (reference sequence). The CDR3 here is CASSPIISQETQYF. The DNA of the CDR3 is TGTGCCAGTAGCCCTATTATTTCCCAAGAGACCCAGTACTTC.

The V call is TRBV11-2, the J call TRBJ2-2, with a tentative D call TRBD2 (6 bases). CDR3 length: 15 amino acids. CDR1 and CDR2 (germline): SGHAT, FQNNGV. V dropped 3 bases and J dropped 4 bases, with 12 bases sitting between them. The CDR3 loop is CASSFSGGFTGELFF. The CDR3 DNA reads as TGTGCCAGCAGCTTCTCCGGGGGATTCACCGGGGAGCTGTTTTTT.

The chain links TRBV18 to TRBJ2-7, with 10 bases matching TRBD2. V shed 2 bases and J 4 bases; nucleotides not matched to a gene: 5. This CDR3 has 15 residues. In germline, CDR1 is KGHSH, CDR2 LQKENI. The CDR3 is CASSPSTSGAYEQYF. CDR3 DNA: TGTGCCAGCTCACCAAGCACTAGCGGGGCTTACGAGCAGTACTTC.

The chain has TRBV2 and TRBJ1-4; TRBD1 matches 7 bases. CDR1 and CDR2 from the germline V gene are SNHLY and FYNNEI. The CDR3 length is 12 residues. The V and J ends lost 6 bases and 5 bases, in that order; junction bases with no gene match: 0. This chain's CDR3 is CASRGQNEKLFF. The CDR3 DNA is TGTGCCAGCAGGGGACAGAATGAAAAACTGTTTTTT.

The chain recombines TRBV6-6 with TRBJ1-2; 9 bases are a match to TRBD1. Per the germline V gene, CDR1 is MNHNY and CDR2 is SVGAGI (reference sequence). CDR3 size: 14 residues. The junction had 10 bases not matched to a gene; V was cut back by 6 bases and J by 8 bases. CDR3 in DNA: TGTGCCAGCAGGCAAGGACAGGGGACGTACGGCTACACCTTC. As protein: CASRQGQGTYGYTF.

The CDR3 DNA sequence: TGTGCCAGCAGCTCATCCGTGGGAGGGCCGGGCCCCGGGGGGAATGAGCAGTTCTTC. This codes for CASSSSVGGPGPGGNEQFF. The V gene is TRBV7-9, the J gene TRBJ2-1, with 7 bases matching TRBD2. CDR1 and CDR2 from the germline V gene are SEHNR and FQNEAQ (reference sequence). J was trimmed by 7 bases and V by 4 bases; bases with no gene match: 22. The CDR3 covers 19 residues.

This clone was detected once. The J gene is TRBJ2-7, the V gene TRBV4-1; 11 bases align to TRBD1. Germline-derived CDR1 and CDR2 are MGHRA and YSYEKL. The CDR3 loop spans 15 amino acids. Germline trimming cut 2 bases from V and 4 bases from J; bases unmatched to any gene: 4. CDR3 loop: CASSQPGQGVYEQYF. The CDR3 nucleotides are TGCGCCAGCAGCCAACCGGGACAGGGGGTGTACGAGCAGTACTTC.

The gene calls are TRBV10-1 and TRBJ2-1; 8 nucleotides line up with TRBD2. There are 17 residues in the CDR3. Germline V gives CDR1 WNHNN, CDR2 SYGVQD (reference sequence). With V trimmed by 5 bases and J by 4 bases, 13 bases remained unmatched. The chain's CDR3 is CASSPPSSGSLYNEQFF. The CDR3 coding sequence is TGCGCCAGCAGTCCGCCTTCGAGCGGGAGTCTATACAATGAGCAGTTCTTC.

The gene calls are TRBV9 and TRBJ1-3; 7 positions agree with TRBD1. This CDR3 comprises 16 residues. Germline trimming cut 4 bases from V and 2 bases from J; bases unmatched to any gene: 9. Germline loops: CDR1 SGDLS, CDR2 YYNGEE. The CDR3 region is CASSTRQGGTGNTIYF. For the CDR3, the DNA is TGTGCCAGCAGCACCCGACAGGGAGGCACTGGAAACACCATATATTTT.

The rearrangement links TRBV16 to TRBJ2-3, with a tentative D call TRBD2 (7 bases). Germline V gene sequence: CDR1 KGHSY, CDR2 FQNENV. Trimming cost V 2 bases and J 5 bases, with 17 bases left between them. The CDR3 totals 16 residues. The CDR3 region is CASSQPTRGARDTQYF. The CDR3 region has the DNA TGTGCCAGCAGCCAACCCACCCGGGGGGCGCGAGATACGCAGTATTTT.

The chain carries TRBV6-6 and TRBJ2-7, with D unresolved. With 6 bases removed from V and 0 bases from J, the gap between germline ends came to 15 bases. The CDR3 has 15 residues. Germline values: CDR1 MNHNY, CDR2 SVGAGI (reference sequence). The CDR3 bases are TGTGCCAGCAGCTCTTCCCCGAGCGTCTCCTACGAGCAGTACTTC. It translates to CASSSSPSVSYEQYF.

The V gene is TRBV10-1, the J gene TRBJ1-1; D might be TRBD1 (5 bases). The CDR3 runs to 14 residues. Trimming removed 6 bases at V and 6 bases at J, with 17 bases between. Germline V CDR1 and CDR2: WNHNN, SYGVQD (reference sequence). In DNA, the CDR3 is TGCGCCAGCAGGACAGACCGGGTCAGCTCTGAAGCTTTCTTT. This codes for CASRTDRVSSEAFF.

This clone was seen once. The CDR3 region has the DNA TGTGCCAGCAGTTACAAGGACAGAAACACAGATACGCAGTATTTT. This encodes CASSYKDRNTDTQYF. The V and J genes are TRBV6-5 and TRBJ2-3; tentative D call: TRBD1 (6 bases). Germline V gene data show CDR1 as MNHEY and CDR2 as SVGAGI. This CDR3 comprises 15 residues. Trimming took off 2 bases at V and 2 bases at J, with 11 bases between the two ends.

This sequence joins TRBV5-1 and TRBJ1-2; D gene unclear. V was cut by 1 base and J by 6 bases, with 10 bases left in between. Germline CDR1 is SGHRS and CDR2 is YFSETQ. CDR3 length equals 13 residues. CDR3 bases: TGCGCCAGCAGCTTGCGAGGGAACGATGGCTACACCTTC. Its translation: CASSLRGNDGYTF.